The 9 T cell receptor beta chains listed next were all sequenced from one sample in a study of radiotherapy plus CTLA-4 blockade in lung cancer. Clones were sequenced by immunoSEQ multiplex PCR, and TCRdb holds only the in-frame ones, with some missing. The sample consists of more than 95,000 clones, approximately 84% of them appearing once. Material: peripheral blood, obtained from a patient treated with radiotherapy plus ipilimumab. These receptors came from a human donor with non-small cell lung cancer who had a partial response to radiotherapy plus ipilimumab.

V gene TRBV7-2 combines with J gene TRBJ2-6, with a possible D match to TRBD1 (6 bases). Germline assignment: CDR1 SGHTA and CDR2 FQGNSA. This CDR3 region has 15 residues. V shed 7 bases and J shed 3 bases, with 13 bases lying between them. CDR3 DNA sequence: TGTGCCAGCACCCATTGGGACATTGGGGCCAACGTCCTGACTTTC. It translates to CASTHWDIGANVLTF.

This rearrangement joins TRBV19 to TRBJ1-1; TRBD1 might be the D (5 bases). Per germline, CDR1 LNHDA and CDR2 SQIVND (reference sequence). V was cut by 7 bases and J by 2 bases, with 20 bases left in between. CDR3 length: 16 amino acids. In nucleotides, the CDR3 is TGTGCCAGTAATAACCCCCGCCGGCAGGGTAACACTGAAGCTTTCTTT. It yields the protein CASNNPRRQGNTEAFF.

The rearrangement uses TRBV7-9 and TRBJ1-2; D may be TRBD1 (5 bases). The length of the CDR3 is 16 residues. The V gene lost 1 base and the J gene lost 3 bases, with 15 bases spanning the gap. Germline V gene data show CDR1 as SEHNR and CDR2 as FQNEAQ (reference sequence). CDR3 DNA: TGTGCCAGCAGCTTAGGGGGGGTTCAGTCGTACTATGGCTACACCTTC. Its translation: CASSLGGVQSYYGYTF.

The rearrangement joins TRBV2 to TRBJ2-1; the D gene is possibly TRBD2 (5 bases). Trimming pared 5 bases from V and 10 bases from J, leaving 18 bases between. The CDR3 is made up of 14 amino acids. Germline values: CDR1 SNHLY, CDR2 FYNNEI. Here the CDR3 reads CASSTKQGRVEQFF. As DNA, the CDR3 is TGTGCCAGCAGTACCAAACAAGGGCGGGTAGAGCAGTTCTTC.

V usage is TRBV28 and J usage is TRBJ1-2; TRBD1 aligns across 8 bases. The CDR3 totals 13 residues. The V gene's germline CDR1 is MDHEN and CDR2 SYDVKM. The V and J ends lost 9 bases and 5 bases, in that order; junction bases with no gene match: 8. The CDR3 sequence is CASEAGGGYGYTF. The CDR3 coding sequence is TGTGCCAGTGAAGCAGGGGGCGGGTATGGCTACACCTTC.

This clone was seen more than once but under ten times. This chain joins TRBV5-1 and TRBJ2-3; 7 positions match TRBD2. The CDR3 covers 16 residues. Germline loops: CDR1 SGHRS, CDR2 YFSETQ. Losses at the gene ends were 2 bases for V and 2 bases for J; bases not matched to a gene: 8. For the CDR3, the DNA is TGCGCCAGCAGCTTCGAGACTAGCATCCCCACAGATACGCAGTATTTT. Its translation is CASSFETSIPTDTQYF. Full variable domain (outside the CDR3, taken from reference TRBV5-1 and TRBJ2-3): KAGVTQTPRYLIKTRGQQVTLSCSPISGHRSVSWYQQTPGQGLQFLFEYFSETQRNKGNFPGRFSGRQFSNSRSEMNVSTLELGDSALYLCASSFETSIPTDTQYFGPGTRLTVL.

Notes on this clone: A read error may produce the germline difference seen at one junction end. The rearrangement joins TRBV19 to TRBJ1-5, with TRBD1 matching over 7 bases. This CDR3 has 13 residues. The germline V gene has CDR1 LNHDA and CDR2 SQIVND (reference sequence). CDR3 sequence: CVSTGQSNQPQHF. The CDR3 nucleotides are TGTGTCAGTACGGGACAGAGCAATCAGCCCCAGCATTTT.

This CDR3 is CASSVRQGASTAQHF. The DNA of the CDR3 is TGTGCCAGCAGCGTAAGACAGGGGGCTTCCACGGCCCAGCATTTT. This chain links TRBV28 with TRBJ1-5; TRBD1 matches at 10 bases. This CDR3 has 15 residues. With V trimmed by 6 bases and J by 11 bases, 13 bases remained unmatched. The V gene's germline CDR1 is MDHEN and CDR2 SYDVKM.

This chain links TRBV4-1 with TRBJ2-7; D gene unclear. This CDR3 has 14 residues. Germline V gives CDR1 MGHRA, CDR2 YSYEKL. Trimming left V 0 bases short and J 7 bases short, with 13 bases between. CDR3 amino acids: CASSQDLSYSEQYF. CDR3 DNA sequence: TGCGCCAGCAGCCAAGATTTATCCTACTCAGAGCAGTACTTC.